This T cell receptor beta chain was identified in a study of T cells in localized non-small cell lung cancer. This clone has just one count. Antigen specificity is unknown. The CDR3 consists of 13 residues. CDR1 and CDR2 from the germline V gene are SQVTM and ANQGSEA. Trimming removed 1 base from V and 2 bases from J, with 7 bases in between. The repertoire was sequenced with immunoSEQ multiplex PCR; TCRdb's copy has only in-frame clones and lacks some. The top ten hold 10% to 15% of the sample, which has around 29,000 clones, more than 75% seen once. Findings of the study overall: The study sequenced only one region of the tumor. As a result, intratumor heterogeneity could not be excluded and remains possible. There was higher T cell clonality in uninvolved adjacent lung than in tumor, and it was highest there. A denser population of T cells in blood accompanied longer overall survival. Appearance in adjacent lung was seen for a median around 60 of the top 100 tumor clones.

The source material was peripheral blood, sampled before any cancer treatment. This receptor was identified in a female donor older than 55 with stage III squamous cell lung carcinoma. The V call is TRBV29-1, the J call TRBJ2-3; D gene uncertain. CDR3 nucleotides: TGCAGCGTTGAAGGGCAGGCCACAGATACGCAGTATTTT. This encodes CSVEGQATDTQYF.